This TCR beta chain was profiled in a study of blood T cell repertoires in COVID-19. Study information: Sites across the United States, Italy and Spain contributed samples from acute and convalescent COVID-19. Sample material is recorded as cDNA or gDNA derived from T cells, B-cell-depleted T cells, or PBMCs.

This CDR3 region has 15 residues. As processed by the authors: Researchers report that nucleated cell counts were estimated from reference gene primer amplification. This table comes from immunoSEQ multiplex PCR, and its TCRdb copy is limited to in-frame clones, with some not included. That table furnishes V, J and clone size, whereas the DNA furnished D and trimming. The sample consists of approximately 140,000 clones, about 89% of them appearing once. The chain links TRBV21-1 to TRBJ2-2; TRBD1 is the table's D call, not checked against the DNA. TRBV21-1 is labeled a pseudogene. The sequencing input was peripheral blood. The receptor comes from a man older than 75 with acute or convalescent COVID-19. The CDR3 nucleotides read TGTGCCAGCAGCACCCCGACAGGCGAGCTAGGGGAGCTGTTTTTT. This translates into CASSTPTGELGELFF.